The TCR beta chain described here comes from a study of cytomegalovirus exposure and HLA in healthy donors. General study findings and limits: Associated with cytomegalovirus, according to the listing, were some 180 TCR beta chains. Cytomegalovirus status was reportedly diagnosed by the classifier with high specificity and sensitivity. Rarity marked most TCR sequences, yet some public TCRs occurred in many donors.

A word on this clone: Its target is unknown.

Repertoires were generated with immunoSEQ multiplex PCR, while TCRdb's copy carries only in-frame clones and drops some. The sample contains 120,000 to 150,000 clones, around nine tenths of which appear only once. This CDR3 is built from 16 residues. V was trimmed by 0 bases and J by 3 bases, leaving 11 bases between them. Germline CDR1 reads KGHSH; CDR2 reads LQKENI. The validation cohort, a group of 100 to 150 subjects, included the donors and was separate from the roughly 620-subject first cohort. The chain recombines TRBV18 with TRBJ2-2; D might be TRBD1 (5 bases). The sequence came from a woman under 30 in good health and CMV-seropositive. The material sequenced was PBMCs. The CDR3 nucleotides read TGTGCCAGCTCACCACCTGGCAGGGTGGACACCGGGGAGCTGTTTTTT. Amino acids: CASSPPGRVDTGELFF.